This T cell receptor (beta chain) is drawn from a study of cytomegalovirus exposure and HLA in healthy donors. Study outcomes and limitations: Reported results showed that the classifier diagnosed cytomegalovirus status with high specificity and sensitivity. Most CMV-associated TCR beta chains appeared HLA-restricted in a later analysis. A few V segments could not be told apart, such as TRBV6-2 and TRBV6-3, and were left out.

PCR used 60 Vbeta primers and 13 Jbeta primers. The data were produced by immunoSEQ multiplex PCR, yet TCRdb's version contains in-frame clones alone and is incomplete. The sample lists around 120,000 clones; about four fifths were seen once. This clone was recorded only once. What it recognizes is unknown. The CDR3 covers 18 residues. Germline V gives CDR1 SGDLS, CDR2 YYNGEE. Trimming removed 4 bases from V and 5 bases from J; junction bases left unmatched: 17. This chain links TRBV9 with TRBJ1-3, with 8 bases aligning to TRBD1. Sample: PBMCs. This TCR was recovered from a man younger than 35 in good health and CMV-seronegative. CDR3 loop: CASSPSVSAGGMRNTIYF. The CDR3 nucleotides are TGTGCCAGCAGCCCTTCCGTCAGTGCAGGGGGCATGAGAAACACCATATATTTT.